This entry lists 29 T cell receptor beta chains sequenced from one sample in a study of blood T cell repertoires in COVID-19 (dated by TCRdb to the early 2020s). Preparation of the library involved the immunoSEQ multiplex PCR assay. TCRdb took this table from immuneACCESS and kept in-frame rearrangements with V and J called. Such tables lack part of the clones; where checked against another copy, unresolved V genes explain under half of the gap, and the rest is unexplained. Within this sample are roughly 250,000 clones, with roughly 91% of them counted one time only. Approximately 9% of the sample is taken by the ten largest. Sequencing was carried out using PBMCs or T cells enriched from blood (not recorded which). These receptor sequences come from a middle-aged man who had recovered from COVID-19.

V usage is TRBV5-6 and J usage is TRBJ2-5; a possible D gene is TRBD1 (6 bases). There are 17 residues in the CDR3. The V and J ends lost 2 bases and 0 bases respectively, with 17 bases between them. CDR1 is SGHDT, CDR2 YYEEEE, per germline. CDR3 nucleotides: TGTGCCAGCAGCTTTCCCGGGACAAGGAGGTACCAAGAGACCCAGTACTTC. This encodes CASSFPGTRRYQETQYF.

The chain uses TRBV5-6 and TRBJ2-3; 10 bases line up with TRBD2. CDR3 size: 16 residues. Germline V gene lookup returns CDR1 SGHDT and CDR2 YYEEEE. V was pared by 2 bases and J by 2 bases, with 5 bases of the junction left unmatched. CDR3 DNA: TGTGCCAGCAGCTTTCGGACTAGCGGACTCACAGATACGCAGTATTTT. This encodes CASSFRTSGLTDTQYF.

The V gene is TRBV6-5, the J gene TRBJ1-1; 10 nucleotides line up with TRBD1. The germline V gene has CDR1 MNHEY and CDR2 SVGAGI. This CDR3 has 14 residues. The trim removed 4 bases at V and 3 bases at J, leaving 2 bases unmatched. For the CDR3, the DNA is TGTGCCAGCAGTTGGACAGGGGGAGACACTGAAGCTTTCTTT. Its protein product is CASSWTGGDTEAFF.

The V gene is TRBV6-5, the J gene TRBJ2-7; D remains unclear. Germline loops: CDR1 MNHEY, CDR2 SVGAGI. V lost 5 bases and J lost 6, with 8 bases in between. The CDR3 has 11 amino acids. Here the CDR3 reads CASSSALEQYF. CDR3 DNA sequence: TGTGCCAGCAGTAGTGCGCTCGAGCAGTACTTC.

The CDR3: CASSFGASGSLTDTQYF. CDR3 coding DNA: TGTGCCAGCAGCTTTGGTGCTAGCGGGAGTCTTACAGATACGCAGTATTTT. V is TRBV12-1 and J is TRBJ2-3; the table calls TRBD2, which could not be checked here. TRBV12-1 is an annotated pseudogene. The CDR3 loop spans 17 amino acids.

V usage is TRBV19 and J usage is TRBJ2-1, with 7 bases that match TRBD2. Looked up from germline, CDR1 is LNHDA and CDR2 is SQIVND (reference sequence). The CDR3 contains 16 residues. The V and J ends lost 0 bases and 5 bases, in that order; junction bases with no gene match: 7. CDR3 sequence: CASSIDGGLVHNEQFF. The CDR3 bases are TGTGCCAGTAGTATAGATGGCGGACTAGTCCACAATGAGCAGTTCTTC.

This clone was observed once. J is TRBJ2-6 and V is TRBV7-9; D is undetermined. V lost 3 bases and J lost 0, with 12 bases in between. Germline V lookup: CDR1 SEHNR, CDR2 FQNEAQ (reference sequence). The length of the CDR3 is 17 residues. The CDR3 sequence: CASSLGNSNSGANVLTF. CDR3 nucleotide sequence: TGTGCCAGCAGCTTGGGCAACTCAAACTCTGGGGCCAACGTCCTGACTTTC.

The chain carries TRBV10-3 and TRBJ1-5; possibly TRBD1 for D (6 bases). The germline V gene has CDR1 ENHRY and CDR2 SYGVKD. The CDR3 is 17 residues long. Trimming pared 0 bases from V and 1 base from J, leaving 13 bases between. The CDR3 DNA reads as TGTGCCATCAGTGAGTCCCCGGGAGGGGGAAGCAATCAGCCCCAGCATTTT. Residues: CAISESPGGGSNQPQHF.

The rearrangement links TRBV13 to TRBJ2-7, with 8 bases aligning to TRBD1. The CDR3 length is 14 residues. Germline-derived CDR1 and CDR2 are PRHDT and FYEKMQ (reference sequence). Trimming took 6 bases from V and 2 from J; bases not matched to a gene: 6. CDR3 amino acids: CASRLSGGAYEQYF. The CDR3 DNA follows: TGTGCCAGCAGACTATCAGGGGGCGCCTACGAGCAGTACTTC.

The chain joins TRBV29-1 to TRBJ2-5, with TRBD2 matching over 10 bases. This CDR3 region has 14 residues. The germline V gene encodes CDR1 SQVTM and CDR2 ANQGSEA. V was pared by 6 bases and J by 5 bases, with 9 bases of the junction left unmatched. The chain's CDR3 is CSVDGLAVVETQYF. CDR3 sequence (DNA): TGCAGCGTCGACGGACTAGCGGTGGTGGAGACCCAGTACTTC. Variable domain in full (rest from reference TRBV29-1 and TRBJ2-5): SAVISQKPSRDICQRGTSLTIQCQVDSQVTMMFWYRQQPGQSLTLIATANQGSEATYESGFVIDKFPISRPNLTFSTLTVSNMSPEDSSIYLCSVDGLAVVETQYFGPGTRLLVL.

The gene calls are TRBV27 and TRBJ2-7; TRBD1 matches at 10 bases. Germline V gene sequence: CDR1 MNHEY, CDR2 SMNVEV (reference sequence). The CDR3 totals 16 residues. V lost 6 bases, J lost 1 base, and 9 bases stayed unmatched. The CDR3 DNA reads TGTGCCAGCAGGTTGACAGGGGGCGCGACGTCCTACGAGCAGTACTTC. Translated: CASRLTGGATSYEQYF.

The chain employs TRBV5-1 and TRBJ2-7; TRBD1 might be the D (5 bases). Germline assignment: CDR1 SGHRS and CDR2 YFSETQ. The CDR3 loop spans 14 amino acids. V was clipped by 0 bases and J by 1 base, with 8 bases between them. This CDR3 reads CASSLDRRSYEQYF. The CDR3 DNA follows: TGCGCCAGCAGCTTGGACAGGAGATCCTACGAGCAGTACTTC. The full variable domain, with the rest looked up from reference TRBV5-1 and TRBJ2-7, is KAGVTQTPRYLIKTRGQQVTLSCSPISGHRSVSWYQQTPGQGLQFLFEYFSETQRNKGNFPGRFSGRQFSNSRSEMNVSTLELGDSALYLCASSLDRRSYEQYFGPGTRLTVT.

V and J are TRBV10-3 and TRBJ2-7; TRBD2 is a possible D gene (7 bases). There are 16 residues in the CDR3. Germline V gives CDR1 ENHRY, CDR2 SYGVKD. The V and J ends lost 6 bases and 3 bases respectively, with 21 bases between them. The CDR3 DNA sequence: TGTGCCATCAGCGCCTCGGGGGCTAGCGGAATCTACGAGCAGTACTTC. Protein product: CAISASGASGIYEQYF.

The rearrangement links TRBV7-3 to TRBJ1-2; 7 bases align to TRBD1. This CDR3 has 16 residues. Trimming removed 5 bases from V and 0 bases from J; junction bases left unmatched: 9. CDR1 is SGHTA and CDR2 is FQGTGA in the germline V gene. In nucleotides, the CDR3 is TGTGCCAGCAGCGACAAAAGACAGGGCGCTAACTATGGCTACACCTTC. Translation: CASSDKRQGANYGYTF.

The V and J genes are TRBV6-2 or TRBV6-3 and TRBJ2-7, with TRBD2 identical over 12 bases. Germline CDR1 MNHEY, CDR2 SVGEGT. The CDR3 has 17 amino acids. Trimming removed 3 bases from V and 3 bases from J; junction bases left unmatched: 9. CDR3 DNA sequence: TGTGCCAGCAGTTATGGGGGACTAGCGGGCCAACGCTACGAGCAGTACTTC. This codes for CASSYGGLAGQRYEQYF.

V and J are TRBV27 and TRBJ1-1; a possible D gene is TRBD1 (6 bases). CDR3 length: 19 amino acids. Germline loops: CDR1 MNHEY, CDR2 SMNVEV (reference sequence). V was cut by 4 bases and J by 0 bases, with 24 bases left in between. CDR3 sequence: CASSSGGAYRLVLNTEAFF. The CDR3 DNA follows: TGTGCCAGCAGTTCGGGGGGCGCTTATCGATTGGTTCTGAACACTGAAGCTTTCTTT.

CDR3 sequence reads: CAWRTTGLSGELFF. DNA for the CDR3: TGTGCCTGGAGAACTACAGGGTTATCCGGGGAGCTGTTTTTT. V gene TRBV30 combines with J gene TRBJ2-2; possible D gene TRBD1, 6 bases. Germline V lookup: CDR1 GTSNPN, CDR2 SVGIG (reference sequence). With 3 bases removed from V and 6 bases from J, the gap between germline ends came to 14 bases. The CDR3 totals 14 residues.

The chain is built from TRBV18 and TRBJ2-4; 10 bases agree with TRBD2. The J segment lost 0 bases and the V segment lost 5 bases, leaving 7 bases of the junction unmatched. The CDR3 runs to 17 residues. Germline V lookup: CDR1 KGHSH, CDR2 LQKENI. As DNA, the CDR3 is TGTGCCAGCTCAGCATACAGCGGGGGGGTAGCCAAAAACATTCAGTACTTC. Amino acids: CASSAYSGGVAKNIQYF.

This chain joins TRBV7-6 and TRBJ2-5; tentative D call: TRBD1 (6 bases). From germline, CDR1 is SGHVS and CDR2 FNYEAQ. Between the trimmed V and J ends, which lost 3 bases and 2 bases, there was a span of 7 bases. The CDR3 is 13 residues long. The CDR3 reads CASSLQGQETQYF. Here the CDR3 DNA reads TGTGCCAGCAGCTTGCAGGGGCAAGAGACCCAGTACTTC.

V is TRBV5-1 and J is TRBJ2-1; the D gene is possibly TRBD1 (5 bases). The V end lost 3 bases, the J end lost 5 bases, and 15 bases lay between the germline ends. The length of the CDR3 is 15 residues. Germline V gene lookup returns CDR1 SGHRS and CDR2 YFSETQ. The CDR3 nucleotides are TGCGCCAGCAGCTCGGGTCATGGGGCTGACAATGAGCAGTTCTTC. Amino acids: CASSSGHGADNEQFF.

This clone was seen ten or more times. CDR3 DNA: TGTGCCAGCAGTTTATTTTTGTCCGGCAGGGGGCAGGGGAACACTGAAGCTTTCTTT. The encoded protein is CASSLFLSGRGQGNTEAFF. The rearrangement uses TRBV28 and TRBJ1-1, with 8 bases aligning to TRBD1. This CDR3 region has 19 residues. Looked up from germline, CDR1 is MDHEN and CDR2 is SYDVKM. The V gene end was trimmed by 1 base and the J gene end by 1 base; junction bases not matched to a gene: 14.

This chain connects TRBV27 to TRBJ1-1, with 9 bases that match TRBD1. The CDR3 has 16 residues. J was trimmed by 1 base and V by 6 bases; bases with no gene match: 9. In germline, CDR1 is MNHEY, CDR2 SMNVEV (reference sequence). The CDR3 loop reads CASSQTGGAGNTEAFF. The DNA of the CDR3 is TGTGCCAGCAGCCAAACAGGGGGCGCCGGGAACACTGAAGCTTTCTTT.

This chain links TRBV5-6 with TRBJ2-2; maybe TRBD1 (5 bases). Germline CDR1 SGHDT, CDR2 YYEEEE. V was trimmed by 4 bases and J by 0 bases, leaving 10 bases between them. There are 15 residues in the CDR3. CDR3 protein: CASSAAGTNTGELFF. CDR3 sequence (DNA): TGTGCCAGCAGCGCCGCAGGGACGAACACCGGGGAGCTGTTTTTT.

This chain links TRBV16 with TRBJ2-7; 10 bases fit TRBD1. V lost 5 bases and J lost 0; bases outside the gene matches: 7. The germline V gene encodes CDR1 KGHSY and CDR2 FQNENV. The CDR3 loop spans 16 amino acids. CDR3 in DNA: TGTGCCAGCAGCAGTCGGACAGGGGGAGGCTCCTACGAGCAGTACTTC. Translation gives CASSSRTGGGSYEQYF. The full variable domain, with the rest looked up from reference TRBV16 and TRBJ2-7, is GEEVAQTPKHLVRGEGQKAKLYCAPIKGHSYVFWYQQVLKNEFKFLISFQNENVFDETGMPKERFSAKCLPNSPCSLEIQATKLEDSAVYFCASSSRTGGGSYEQYFGPGTRLTVT.

The chain carries TRBV2 and TRBJ2-3; 12 bases agree with TRBD2. The germline V gene has CDR1 SNHLY and CDR2 FYNNEI. This CDR3 has 16 residues. With 7 bases clipped from V and 6 bases from J, the junction kept 11 bases outside the gene matches. This CDR3 reads CASKSSGRASRDTQYF. DNA of the CDR3: TGTGCCAGCAAGTCTAGCGGGAGGGCGTCCAGGGATACGCAGTATTTT.

V gene TRBV6-5 combines with J gene TRBJ1-2; D remains unclear. The V gene's germline CDR1 is MNHEY and CDR2 SVGAGI. The CDR3 sequence is 14 residues long. Trimming took off 4 bases at V and 5 bases at J, with 14 bases between the two ends. CDR3 bases: TGTGCCAGCAGTTCCGGTGACTTTCGGTATGGCTACACCTTC. Its protein product is CASSSGDFRYGYTF.

V is TRBV27 and J is TRBJ1-4; 10 nucleotides agree with TRBD1. The CDR3 runs to 15 residues. Unmatched junction bases numbered 1, after V lost 0 bases and J lost 6 bases. The germline V gene encodes CDR1 MNHEY and CDR2 SMNVEV (reference sequence). DNA for the CDR3: TGTGCCAGCAGTTTATCGGGACAGGGGTATGAAAAACTGTTTTTT. It encodes CASSLSGQGYEKLFF.

This sequence joins TRBV27 and TRBJ2-2, with 7 bases lining up with TRBD2. Losses at the gene ends were 4 bases for V and 2 bases for J; bases not matched to a gene: 7. Per the germline V gene, CDR1 is MNHEY and CDR2 is SMNVEV (reference sequence). The CDR3 sequence is 16 residues long. The CDR3 DNA follows: TGTGCCAGCAGTTCGACTAGCTCAATAAACACCGGGGAGCTGTTTTTT. This translates into CASSSTSSINTGELFF.

J is TRBJ1-5 and V is TRBV4-1; D gene ambiguous. This CDR3 has 19 residues. Deletions cut 5 bases from V and 0 bases from J, with 23 bases between. Germline CDR1 is MGHRA and CDR2 is YSYEKL. CDR3 DNA sequence: TGCGCCAGCAGCACCCCCGGAGGGATACCAAATTATAGCAATCAGCCCCAGCATTTT. Translation gives CASSTPGGIPNYSNQPQHF.